Listed here are 14 T cell receptor beta chains from one sample, sequenced in a study of blood T cell repertoires in COVID-19. TCRdb's copy holds only in-frame clones and misses some; the assay was immunoSEQ multiplex PCR. The sample has about 260,000 clones, 83% seen once; the top ten hold roughly 9.4%. Sequencing used peripheral blood. The receptors derive from a woman between 45 and 60 years old who had recovered from COVID-19.

The chain couples TRBV9 to TRBJ2-1; TRBD2 agrees at 8 bases. In germline, CDR1 is SGDLS, CDR2 YYNGEE. The V and J ends lost 0 bases and 2 bases, in that order; junction bases with no gene match: 4. The CDR3 is 16 residues long. DNA for the CDR3: TGTGCCAGCAGCGTAGCCGGTAGCGGGACCTACAATGAGCAGTTCTTC. Encoded protein: CASSVAGSGTYNEQFF.

This chain links TRBV7-7 with TRBJ2-1; TRBD1 matches at 10 bases. Germline CDR1 is SSHAT and CDR2 is FNYEAQ (reference sequence). This CDR3 region has 14 residues. The V and J ends lost 8 bases and 4 bases, in that order; junction bases with no gene match: 5. The DNA of the CDR3 is TGTGCCAGCCCGGAGGGACAGGGGTACAATGAGCAGTTCTTC. Its protein is CASPEGQGYNEQFF. The whole variable domain, remainder taken from reference TRBV7-7 and TRBJ2-1, is GAGVSQSPRYKVTKRGQDVTLRCDPISSHATLYWYQQALGQGPEFLTYFNYEAQPDKSGLPSDRFSAERPEGSISTLTIQRTEQRDSAMYRCASPEGQGYNEQFFGPGTRLTVL.

This chain's CDR3 is CASKDVNRVVGYTF. The CDR3 DNA follows: TGTGCCAGCAAAGACGTCAACAGGGTAGTTGGCTACACCTTC. The chain employs TRBV27 and TRBJ1-2; D possibly corresponds to TRBD1 (6 bases). Deletions cut 7 bases from V and 7 bases from J, with 19 bases between. CDR1 is MNHEY and CDR2 is SMNVEV in the germline V gene (reference sequence). The CDR3 loop spans 14 amino acids.

As to this clone: At one of its ends the junction is not consistent with the germline gene, which may arise from a read error. The rearrangement uses TRBV7-2 and TRBJ1-5; 7 bases match TRBD1. Germline V gene lookup returns CDR1 SGHTA and CDR2 FQGNSA. The CDR3 is made up of 15 amino acids. The CDR3 spells CASSSTRGGNQPQHF. DNA for the CDR3: TGTGCCAGCAGCTCTACTAGAGGGGGCAACCAGCCCCAGCATTTT.

This chain connects TRBV11-2 to TRBJ1-1; 9 nucleotides line up with TRBD1. CDR1 and CDR2 (germline): SGHAT, FQNNGV. CDR3 length equals 15 residues. V was clipped by 5 bases and J by 5 bases; unmatched bases: 9. The CDR3 protein is CASSHGTGYGTEAFF. DNA of the CDR3: TGTGCCAGCAGCCACGGGACAGGGTATGGAACTGAAGCTTTCTTT. Based on the CDR3 plus reference TRBV11-2 and TRBJ1-1, the full variable domain is EAGVAQSPRYKIIEKRQSVAFWCNPISGHATLYWYQQILGQGPKLLIQFQNNGVVDDSQLPKDRFSAERLKGVDSTLKIQPAKLEDSAVYLCASSHGTGYGTEAFFGQGTRLTVV.

The J gene is TRBJ1-2, the V gene TRBV5-5; 7 positions agree with TRBD1. There are 14 residues in the CDR3. V was clipped by 3 bases and J by 7 bases; unmatched bases: 9. Germline-derived CDR1 and CDR2 are SGHKS and YYEKEE (reference sequence). The CDR3 region has the DNA TGTGCCAGCAGCTCTGACAGGGTGGTTGTTGGCTACACCTTC. Its protein product is CASSSDRVVVGYTF.

The rearrangement uses TRBV19 and TRBJ1-2; D is perhaps TRBD1 (6 bases). Germline V gives CDR1 LNHDA, CDR2 SQIVND (reference sequence). The V gene lost 9 bases and the J gene lost 9 bases, with 32 bases spanning the gap. The CDR3 runs to 17 residues. The CDR3 loop reads CASTLRIYRVSPLSYTF. CDR3 nucleotides: TGTGCCAGCACTCTTCGGATCTACAGGGTATCCCCCTTGAGCTACACCTTC.

J is TRBJ2-1 and V is TRBV19; the D gene is possibly TRBD2 (6 bases). V was shortened by 10 bases and J by 3 bases, with 19 bases between the two germline ends. Germline loops: CDR1 LNHDA, CDR2 SQIVND (reference sequence). The CDR3 totals 15 residues. The CDR3 reads CATGGVTGHYNEQFF. In DNA, the CDR3 is TGTGCCACCGGAGGGGTAACAGGACACTACAATGAGCAGTTCTTC.

This clone has just a few counts. Relative to the germline gene, one junction end is altered; a read error may explain this. V and J are TRBV5-6 and TRBJ2-1, with TRBD1 matching over 7 bases. CDR1 is SGHDT and CDR2 is YYEEEE in the germline V gene. This CDR3 region has 14 residues. CDR3 in amino acids: CASTLLTQGNEQFF. The CDR3 DNA follows: TGTGCCAGCACCTTGTTAACACAGGGGAATGAGCAGTTCTTC.

The genes are TRBV2 and TRBJ2-3; 15 bases line up with TRBD2. Germline V gives CDR1 SNHLY, CDR2 FYNNEI. The CDR3 has 17 residues. V shed 6 bases and J 2 bases; nucleotides not matched to a gene: 6. DNA of the CDR3: TGTGCCAGCAGCGGACTAGCGGGGGGGCTTGTCACAGATACGCAGTATTTT. Residues: CASSGLAGGLVTDTQYF.

The V call is TRBV5-1, the J call TRBJ1-1, with D perhaps TRBD1 (6 bases). Trimming removed 2 bases from V and 0 bases from J, with 20 bases in between. CDR1 and CDR2 (germline): SGHRS, YFSETQ. The CDR3 has 18 residues. The CDR3, as DNA: TGCGCCAGCAGCTTACCCGAGGTGGGGGCACCTTTGAACACTGAAGCTTTCTTT. It codes for CASSLPEVGAPLNTEAFF.

This chain links TRBV9 with TRBJ2-5, with TRBD2 as a possible D gene (5 bases). The CDR3 runs 12 residues. The germline V gene encodes CDR1 SGDLS and CDR2 YYNGEE. V was trimmed by 4 bases and J by 5 bases, leaving 9 bases between them. The CDR3 DNA reads as TGTGCCAGCAGCCTCAGAGGGGAGACCCAGTACTTC. Encoded protein: CASSLRGETQYF.

The J gene is TRBJ2-2, the V gene TRBV18, with 8 bases that match TRBD1. This CDR3 comprises 16 residues. Germline CDR1 KGHSH, CDR2 LQKENI. V lost 3 bases, J lost 5 bases, and 8 bases stayed unmatched. As DNA, the CDR3 is TGTGCCAGCTCACCCGCCCAGGGGGCAAAGACCGGGGAGCTGTTTTTT. Translating it yields CASSPAQGAKTGELFF.

This clone was detected only a few times. The CDR3 loop reads CASSPLKAGGSYNEQFF. The CDR3 DNA sequence: TGTGCCAGCTCACCACTTAAAGCGGGAGGCTCCTACAATGAGCAGTTCTTC. The chain employs TRBV18 and TRBJ2-1; 9 nucleotides align to TRBD2. Trimming at V came to 1 base and at J to 0 bases, leaving 4 bases not matched to a gene. The CDR3 covers 17 residues. Germline CDR1 KGHSH, CDR2 LQKENI.